This T cell receptor (beta chain) was sequenced in a study of blood T cell repertoires in COVID-19. Study in general: Acute and convalescent COVID-19 samples came from the United States, Italy and Spain.

This CDR3 has 12 amino acids. Per the germline V gene, CDR1 is SNHLY and CDR2 is FYNNEI. Trimming stripped 5 bases from V and 7 bases from J, with 9 bases between. This clone was detected once. The repertoire was sequenced with immunoSEQ multiplex PCR; TCRdb's copy has only in-frame clones and lacks some. This sample has fewer than 200,000 clones; about nine tenths occur once, and the top ten carry 0.53%. The rearrangement uses TRBV2 and TRBJ2-4; D remains ambiguous. Sequencing was carried out using peripheral blood. The sequence was obtained from a man aged 50-59 years with acute or convalescent COVID-19. The CDR3 loop is CASSWSGNIQYF. Written as DNA, the CDR3 is TGTGCCAGCAGTTGGTCCGGGAACATTCAGTACTTC.